The clone carrying this T cell receptor beta chain has at least ten counts. This record belongs to a study of T-cell reconstitution after alpha-beta-depleted transplantation in children. Preparation of the TCRbeta library used unique molecular identifiers. TCRdb reanalysed the PCR reads using MiXCR and keeps one entry per CDR3 protein. The sample has 240,000 or so distinct CDR3 sequences, around 12% seen once. V lost 10 bases, J lost 5 bases, and 15 bases lay in between. The CDR3 loop spans 13 amino acids. The clonotype comes from a human donor who donated a stem cell graft to a child with acute lymphoblastic leukemia. The input for sequencing was PBMCs from the stem cell graft donor, taken from the stem cell graft. V usage is TRBV12-3 or TRBV12-4 and J usage is TRBJ2-1, with D unclear. CDR3 sequence reads: CATRLDFHNEQFF. In DNA, the CDR3 is TGTGCCACCCGCCTAGACTTTCACAATGAGCAGTTCTTC.